This passage covers 31 T cell receptor beta chains from one sample sequenced in a study of CD8 T cells in ankylosing spondylitis. MiXCR was run by TCRdb on the 5' RACE reads, yielding one entry per CDR3 protein. The table lists 150,000 or so distinct CDR3 sequences, 15% to 20% of them singletons. The source material was blood, either unsorted or a sorted T cell fraction (not recorded which). All receptors derive from a male donor with ankylosing spondylitis or in good health (not recorded which).

The sample holds many counts of this clonotype. The rearrangement uses TRBV5-6 and TRBJ2-7; D unclear. The CDR3 is made up of 14 amino acids. Trimming removed 0 bases from V and 2 bases from J, with 9 bases in between. CDR1 and CDR2 (germline): SGHDT, YYEEEE. CDR3 sequence reads: CASSLAAAAYEQYF. The CDR3 bases are TGTGCCAGCAGCTTGGCTGCGGCGGCCTACGAGCAGTACTTC.

J is TRBJ1-4 and V is TRBV7-8; D not resolved. V was shortened by 0 bases and J by 8 bases, with 4 bases between the two germline ends. Germline-derived CDR1 and CDR2 are SGHVS and FQNEAQ. The CDR3 is 12 amino acids. This CDR3 is CASSLANEKLFF. The CDR3 DNA sequence: TGTGCCAGCAGCTTAGCCAACGAAAAACTGTTTTTT.

This clonotype came up a few times. This chain uses TRBV29-1 with TRBJ2-2; no definite D call. The CDR3 is made up of 14 amino acids. Germline CDR1 reads SQVTM; CDR2 reads ANQGSEA. With 4 bases removed from V and 1 base from J, the gap between germline ends came to 10 bases. The CDR3 loop is CSVVVHLNTGELFF. The DNA for the CDR3 is TGCAGCGTTGTGGTGCACCTGAACACCGGGGAGCTGTTTTTT.

The chain combines TRBV13 with TRBJ1-1, with D possibly TRBD1 on 6 matching bases. V lost 5 bases to trimming and J lost 5 bases, with 12 bases between them. The V gene's germline CDR1 is PRHDT and CDR2 FYEKMQ (reference sequence). The CDR3 is made up of 13 amino acids. CDR3 DNA sequence: TGTGCCAGCAGCCCCAGGGGCGGGACTGAAGCTTTCTTT. Amino acid sequence: CASSPRGGTEAFF.

This clonotype was counted only a few times. The rearrangement uses TRBV12-3 or TRBV12-4 and TRBJ2-7; D is perhaps TRBD2 (5 bases). The CDR3 is made up of 13 amino acids. With 5 bases removed from V and 7 bases from J, the gap between germline ends came to 15 bases. The CDR3 reads CASSPRARGEQYF. DNA for the CDR3: TGTGCCAGCAGTCCCCGGGCCAGAGGGGAGCAGTACTTC.

Turning to this clonotype: A read error may produce the germline difference seen at one junction end. J is TRBJ1-6 and V is TRBV9; no clear D gene. CDR3 length equals 15 residues. The germline V gene encodes CDR1 SGDLS and CDR2 YYNGEE. CDR3 residues: CASSWGGVLASPLYF. In DNA form, the CDR3 reads TGTGCCAGCTCATGGGGTGGGGTCTTAGCTTCACCCCTCTACTTT.

This clonotype was observed at least ten times. The chain recombines TRBV20-1 with TRBJ1-5; a possible D gene is TRBD1 (5 bases). V lost 3 bases and J 0 bases, leaving 9 bases between the germline ends. The CDR3 consists of 14 residues. Germline values: CDR1 DFQATT, CDR2 SNEGSKA (reference sequence). The DNA of the CDR3 is TGCAGTGCTAGTGCCGGGGGTAGCAATCAGCCCCAGCATTTT. It yields the protein CSASAGGSNQPQHF.

The table lists this clonotype with a few counts. The CDR3 region is CASHYSYEQYF. In DNA, the CDR3 is TGTGCCAGCCACTATTCCTACGAGCAGTACTTC. This chain joins TRBV12-3 or TRBV12-4 and TRBJ2-7; D is unclear. The CDR3 has 11 residues. The V end lost 8 bases, the J end lost 1 base, and 6 bases lay between the germline ends.

This clonotype was seen more than once but under ten times. The CDR3 is CASSEQGLKDNEQFF. The CDR3, as DNA: TGTGCCAGCAGTGAACAGGGTCTTAAGGACAATGAGCAGTTCTTC. The chain links TRBV6-1 to TRBJ2-1, with D possibly matching TRBD1 (5 bases). The V gene lost 2 bases and the J gene lost 5 bases, with 13 bases spanning the gap. Germline V CDR1 and CDR2: MNHNS, SASEGT. There are 15 residues in the CDR3.

The sample holds a few counts of this clonotype. The rearrangement joins TRBV29-1 to TRBJ2-7; TRBD2 might be the D (5 bases). Germline V gene data show CDR1 as SQVTM and CDR2 as ANQGSEA. Trimming pared 0 bases from V and 4 bases from J, leaving 10 bases between. This CDR3 has 13 amino acids. The CDR3 coding sequence is TGCAGCGTTGAAGACGGGATCGTATACGAGCAGTACTTC. It encodes CSVEDGIVYEQYF.

This sequence joins TRBV5-1 and TRBJ2-1, with D unresolved. V lost 2 bases to trimming and J lost 6 bases, with 12 bases between them. Germline loops: CDR1 SGHRS, CDR2 YFSETQ. The CDR3 covers 14 residues. CDR3: CASSLPGRSNEQFF. CDR3 bases: TGCGCCAGCAGCTTACCTGGACGCAGCAATGAGCAGTTCTTC.

This clonotype was recorded many times. The chain employs TRBV27 and TRBJ2-2, with D perhaps matching TRBD1 (5 bases). Trimming shortened V by 3 bases and J by 6 bases, and 17 bases separated the two germline ends. Germline CDR1 MNHEY, CDR2 SMNVEV (reference sequence). The CDR3 spans 16 residues. Here the CDR3 reads CASSFGFAGLAGELFF. The CDR3, as DNA: TGTGCCAGCAGTTTCGGATTTGCAGGGTTGGCCGGGGAGCTGTTTTTT.

As concerns this clonotype: At one boundary the junction diverges from the germline segment, which might be a read error. This chain uses TRBV28 with TRBJ1-5, with D possibly matching TRBD1 (5 bases). CDR1 is MDHEN and CDR2 is SYDVKM in the germline V gene. The CDR3 sequence is 14 residues long. CDR3 nucleotide sequence: TGTGCCGGCAGCCAACCCGGGACGAGACAGCCCCAGCATTTT. The encoded protein is CAGSQPGTRQPQHF.

This clonotype was detected ten times or more. The chain links TRBV3-1 to TRBJ2-1; D is perhaps TRBD2 (6 bases). The CDR3 loop spans 14 amino acids. Between the trimmed V and J ends, which lost 8 bases and 7 bases, there was a span of 18 bases. The germline V gene has CDR1 LGHDT and CDR2 YNNKEL (reference sequence). The CDR3: CASATSGAHNEQFF. The CDR3, as DNA: TGTGCCAGCGCCACGTCGGGAGCGCATAATGAGCAGTTCTTC.

The chain uses TRBV29-1 and TRBJ2-1, with a possible D match to TRBD1 (5 bases). Germline CDR1 and CDR2: SQVTM and ANQGSEA. This CDR3 region has 14 residues. Trimming stripped 7 bases from V and 1 base from J, with 14 bases between. CDR3 loop: CSAQARVSYNEQFF. In DNA, the CDR3 is TGCAGCGCCCAGGCCAGGGTATCCTACAATGAGCAGTTCTTC.

The chain combines TRBV5-4 with TRBJ2-5, with TRBD2 matching 11 bases. The CDR3 consists of 16 residues. J gave up 4 bases and V 4 bases, and 9 bases lay outside the gene matches. Per the germline V gene, CDR1 is SGHNT and CDR2 is YYREEE (reference sequence). The CDR3 protein is CASSKTGTSGRETQYF. The CDR3 DNA follows: TGTGCCAGCAGCAAGACCGGGACTAGCGGCCGAGAGACCCAGTACTTC. The whole variable domain, remainder taken from reference TRBV5-4 and TRBJ2-5, is ETGVTQSPTHLIKTRGQQVTLRCSSQSGHNTVSWYQQALGQGPQFIFQYYREEENGRGNFPPRFSGLQFPNYSSELNVNALELDDSALYLCASSKTGTSGRETQYFGPGTRLLVL.

The rearrangement uses TRBV11-3 and TRBJ2-1, with 7 nucleotides matching TRBD2. The V and J ends lost 5 bases and 9 bases, in that order; junction bases with no gene match: 13. Per the germline V gene, CDR1 is SGHNT and CDR2 is YENEEA. The CDR3 has 15 residues. CDR3 region: CASSRSGRTGGEQFF. The CDR3 DNA follows: TGTGCCAGCAGCCGCAGTGGGCGGACGGGGGGTGAGCAGTTCTTC.

This clonotype was seen many times. The chain recombines TRBV27 with TRBJ2-6; D remains ambiguous. V was trimmed by 6 bases and J by 0 bases, leaving 6 bases between them. Germline V gives CDR1 MNHEY, CDR2 SMNVEV (reference sequence). The CDR3 is 14 amino acids. CDR3 sequence: CASRPLSGANVLTF. CDR3 bases: TGTGCCAGCAGACCCCTCTCTGGGGCCAACGTCCTGACTTTC. Together with reference TRBV27 and TRBJ2-6, the CDR3 gives the full variable domain: EAQVTQNPRYLITVTGKKLTVTCSQNMNHEYMSWYRQDPGLGLRQIYYSMNVEVTDKGDVPEGYKVSRKEKRNFPLILESPSPNQTSLYFCASRPLSGANVLTFGAGSRLTVL.

This clonotype was observed at least ten times. This chain uses TRBV15 with TRBJ2-2; D gene uncertain. CDR3 length: 15 amino acids. V lost 0 bases, J lost 5 bases, and 10 bases lay in between. Germline CDR1 reads LNHNV; CDR2 reads YYDKDF (reference sequence). The CDR3 region is CATSRDSSWTGELFF. The CDR3 bases are TGTGCCACCAGCAGAGATAGTTCCTGGACCGGGGAGCTGTTTTTT.

This clonotype has a count of ten or more. The rearrangement links TRBV29-1 to TRBJ2-4, with no clear D. The V end was cut by 6 bases, the J end by 7 bases, with 16 bases between. CDR3 length equals 13 residues. CDR1 and CDR2 (germline): SQVTM, ANQGSEA. The CDR3 sequence is CSVPGPGYNIQYF. CDR3 nucleotides: TGCAGCGTCCCCGGACCTGGATACAACATTCAGTACTTC.

In this sample, this clonotype turned up many times. V usage is TRBV10-3 and J usage is TRBJ1-6; possible D gene TRBD1, 5 bases. Germline-derived CDR1 and CDR2 are ENHRY and SYGVKD. This CDR3 is 13 amino acids long. V lost 6 bases, J lost 3 bases, and 6 bases lay in between. CDR3 sequence (DNA): TGTGCCATCAGGCAGGGCTATAATTCACCCCTCCACTTT. Translating gives CAIRQGYNSPLHF.

This chain connects TRBV29-1 to TRBJ1-5; 9 bases line up with TRBD1. V trimming: 4 bases; J trimming: 4 bases; junction bases outside the gene matches: 8. This CDR3 contains 15 residues. The germline V gene encodes CDR1 SQVTM and CDR2 ANQGSEA. CDR3 coding DNA: TGCAGCGTTGTACAGGGGGCTTGGGGTAATCAGCCCCAGCATTTT. Residues: CSVVQGAWGNQPQHF.

This clonotype was observed a handful of times. The chain is built from TRBV5-1 and TRBJ2-7, with TRBD1 matching over 7 bases. Trimming cost V 0 bases and J 3 bases; bases outside gene matches: 6. Germline values: CDR1 SGHRS, CDR2 YFSETQ. The CDR3 covers 15 residues. The CDR3 protein is CASSLDGTDIYEQYF. The CDR3 coding sequence is TGCGCCAGCAGCTTGGACGGGACAGACATCTACGAGCAGTACTTC.

The genes are TRBV28 and TRBJ1-2; weak D call: TRBD1 (5 bases). The CDR3 has 14 amino acids. CDR1 is MDHEN and CDR2 is SYDVKM in the germline V gene. V lost 6 bases, J lost 4 bases, and 15 bases lay in between. CDR3 DNA: TGTGCCAGCAGGGATATGGCAGGGCCCTATGGCTACACCTTC. Translating gives CASRDMAGPYGYTF.

This clonotype was observed at least ten times. The chain is built from TRBV28 and TRBJ2-7; D uncertain. The CDR3 has 17 residues. Germline assignment: CDR1 MDHEN and CDR2 SYDVKM. Trimming removed 5 bases from V and 0 bases from J, with 20 bases in between. CDR3 residues: CASSPLTWLRSSYEQYF. The CDR3 DNA is TGTGCCAGCAGTCCCCTTACGTGGTTGCGGAGCTCCTACGAGCAGTACTTC.

The chain recombines TRBV6-1 with TRBJ1-3; D gene ambiguous. The germline V gene has CDR1 MNHNS and CDR2 SASEGT. The germline V and J ends were trimmed by 5 bases and 0 bases, with 11 bases remaining between them. The length of the CDR3 is 15 residues. This CDR3 reads CASSRGVSSGNTIYF. Here the CDR3 DNA reads TGTGCCAGCAGTCGGGGAGTGAGCTCTGGAAACACCATATATTTT.

The table lists this clonotype with a few counts. The CDR3 nucleotides read TGTGCCAGCAGCCCCTCCGGGACACTCAATGAGCAGTTCTTC. It encodes CASSPSGTLNEQFF. This chain uses TRBV7-3 with TRBJ2-1; D may be TRBD1 (6 bases). The V gene's germline CDR1 is SGHTA and CDR2 FQGTGA. The CDR3 has 14 residues. V was pared by 5 bases and J by 6 bases, with 14 bases between. Full variable domain (outside the CDR3, taken from reference TRBV7-3 and TRBJ2-1): GAGVSQTPSNKVTEKGKYVELRCDPISGHTALYWYRQSLGQGPEFLIYFQGTGAADDSGLPNDRFFAVRPEGSVSTLKIQRTERGDSAVYLCASSPSGTLNEQFFGPGTRLTVL.

This clonotype has a count of ten or more. The rearrangement links TRBV15 to TRBJ2-7; D remains unclear. The CDR3 spans 15 residues. Germline CDR1 LNHNV, CDR2 YYDKDF (reference sequence). V lost 9 bases and J 3 bases, leaving 21 bases between the germline ends. This chain's CDR3 is CATASYGDVDYEQYF. CDR3 nucleotides: TGTGCCACTGCGTCCTACGGAGACGTGGACTACGAGCAGTACTTC.

This clonotype was detected a few times. The chain uses TRBV7-9 and TRBJ2-1; 8 nucleotides match TRBD1. This CDR3 region has 14 residues. Germline V gene lookup returns CDR1 SEHNR and CDR2 FQNEAQ (reference sequence). The V segment lost 7 bases and the J segment 5 bases; nucleotides outside the gene matches: 7. The CDR3 nucleotides read TGTGCCAGCACCCTCGCGGACAGGGACAATGAGCAGTTCTTC. This encodes CASTLADRDNEQFF.

In regard to this clonotype: At one of its ends the junction is not consistent with the germline gene, which may arise from a read error. The V call is TRBV20-1, the J call TRBJ2-3; TRBD2 matches 9 bases. The CDR3 consists of 17 residues. Germline V lookup: CDR1 DFQATT, CDR2 SNEGSKA (reference sequence). The CDR3 sequence is CCARDLQREARTDTQYF. The CDR3 coding sequence is TGCTGTGCTCGGGATCTTCAGCGGGAGGCCCGCACAGATACGCAGTATTTT.

This clonotype has ten or more counts. This chain joins TRBV10-2 and TRBJ2-2; D may be TRBD1 (5 bases). The CDR3 consists of 13 residues. Between the trimmed V and J ends, which lost 3 bases and 4 bases, there was a span of 6 bases. Per the germline V gene, CDR1 is WSHSY and CDR2 is SAAADI. In nucleotides, the CDR3 is TGCGCCAGCAGTGATACAGGCACCGGGGAGCTGTTTTTT. Its translation: CASSDTGTGELFF.